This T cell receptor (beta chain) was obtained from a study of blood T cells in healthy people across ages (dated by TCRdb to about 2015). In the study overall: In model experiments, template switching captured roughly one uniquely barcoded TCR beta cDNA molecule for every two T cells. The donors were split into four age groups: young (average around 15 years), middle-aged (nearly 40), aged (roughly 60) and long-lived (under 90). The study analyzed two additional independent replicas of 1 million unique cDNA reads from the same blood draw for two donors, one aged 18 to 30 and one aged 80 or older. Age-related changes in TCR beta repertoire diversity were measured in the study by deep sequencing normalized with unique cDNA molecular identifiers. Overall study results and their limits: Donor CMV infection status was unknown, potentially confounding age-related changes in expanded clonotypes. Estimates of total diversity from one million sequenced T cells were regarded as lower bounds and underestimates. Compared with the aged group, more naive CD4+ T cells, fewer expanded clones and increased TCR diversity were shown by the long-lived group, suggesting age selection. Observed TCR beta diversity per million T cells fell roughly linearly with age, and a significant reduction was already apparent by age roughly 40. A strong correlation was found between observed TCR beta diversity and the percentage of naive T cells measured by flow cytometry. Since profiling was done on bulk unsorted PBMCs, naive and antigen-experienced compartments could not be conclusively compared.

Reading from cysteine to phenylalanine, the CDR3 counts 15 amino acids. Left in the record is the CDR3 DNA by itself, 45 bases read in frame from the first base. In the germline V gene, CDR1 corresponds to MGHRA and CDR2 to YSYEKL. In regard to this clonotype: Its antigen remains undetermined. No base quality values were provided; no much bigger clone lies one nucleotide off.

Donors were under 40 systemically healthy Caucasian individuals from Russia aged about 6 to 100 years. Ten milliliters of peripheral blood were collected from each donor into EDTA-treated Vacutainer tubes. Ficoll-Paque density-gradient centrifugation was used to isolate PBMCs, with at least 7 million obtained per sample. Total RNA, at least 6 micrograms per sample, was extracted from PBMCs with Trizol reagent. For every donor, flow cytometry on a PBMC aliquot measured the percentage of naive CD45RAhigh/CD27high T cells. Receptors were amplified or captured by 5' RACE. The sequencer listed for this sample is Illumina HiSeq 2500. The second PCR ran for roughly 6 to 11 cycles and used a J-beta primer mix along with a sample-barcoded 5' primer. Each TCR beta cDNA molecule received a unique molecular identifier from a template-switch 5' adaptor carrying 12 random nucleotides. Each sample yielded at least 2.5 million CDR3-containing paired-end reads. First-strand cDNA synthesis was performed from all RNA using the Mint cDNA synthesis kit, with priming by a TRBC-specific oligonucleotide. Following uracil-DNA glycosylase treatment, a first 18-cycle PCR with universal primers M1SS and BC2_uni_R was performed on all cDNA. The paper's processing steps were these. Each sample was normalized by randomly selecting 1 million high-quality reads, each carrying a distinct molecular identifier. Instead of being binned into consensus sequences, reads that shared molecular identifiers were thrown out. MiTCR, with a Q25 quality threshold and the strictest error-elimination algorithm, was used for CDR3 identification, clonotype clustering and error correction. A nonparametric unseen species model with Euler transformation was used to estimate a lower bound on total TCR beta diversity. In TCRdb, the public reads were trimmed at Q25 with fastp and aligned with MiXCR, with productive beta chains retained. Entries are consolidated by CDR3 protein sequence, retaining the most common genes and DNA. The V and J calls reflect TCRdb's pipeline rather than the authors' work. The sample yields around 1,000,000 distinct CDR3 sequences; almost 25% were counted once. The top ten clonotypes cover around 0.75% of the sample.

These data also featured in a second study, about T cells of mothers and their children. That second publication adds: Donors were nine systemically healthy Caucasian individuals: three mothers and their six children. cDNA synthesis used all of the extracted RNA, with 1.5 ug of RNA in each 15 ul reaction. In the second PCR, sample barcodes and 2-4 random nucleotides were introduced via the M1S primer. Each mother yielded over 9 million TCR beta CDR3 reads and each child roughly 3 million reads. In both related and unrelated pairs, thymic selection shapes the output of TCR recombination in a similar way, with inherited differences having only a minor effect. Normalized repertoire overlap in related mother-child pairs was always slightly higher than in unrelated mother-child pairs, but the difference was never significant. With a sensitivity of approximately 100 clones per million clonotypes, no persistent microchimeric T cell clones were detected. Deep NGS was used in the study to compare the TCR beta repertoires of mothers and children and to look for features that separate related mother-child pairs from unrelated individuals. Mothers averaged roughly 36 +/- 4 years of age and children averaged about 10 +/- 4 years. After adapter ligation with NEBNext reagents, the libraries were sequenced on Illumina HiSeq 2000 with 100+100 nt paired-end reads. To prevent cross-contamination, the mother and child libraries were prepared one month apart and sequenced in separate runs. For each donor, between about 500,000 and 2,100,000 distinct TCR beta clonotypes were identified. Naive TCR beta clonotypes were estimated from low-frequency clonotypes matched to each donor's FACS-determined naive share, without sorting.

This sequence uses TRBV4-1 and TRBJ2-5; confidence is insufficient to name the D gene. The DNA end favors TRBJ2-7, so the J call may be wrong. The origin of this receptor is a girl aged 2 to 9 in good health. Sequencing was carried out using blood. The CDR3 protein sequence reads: CASSQVPSATYEQYF. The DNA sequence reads TGCGCCAGCAGCCAAGTGCCCAGCGCTACCTACGAGCAGTACTTC.